This T cell receptor (beta chain) was retrieved from a study of T cell repertoires in cytomegalovirus infection. Study-wide background: Use of recently identified HLA-C-restricted and well-studied HLA-B-restricted CMV epitopes was part of the study. Indicated by public TCR beta signatures were CMV infection and matching HLA type.

Regarding the study as a whole: The cumulative frequency of public TCR beta families identified carriers of CMV plus the relevant HLA. HLA-C-restricted, CMV-specific TCR beta clonotypes were dominant ex vivo.

The germline gives CDR1 MNHEY, CDR2 SVGAGI. Trimming took 6 bases from V and 0 from J; bases not matched to a gene: 7. There are 15 residues in the CDR3. A word on this clonotype: Its antigen is undetermined.

TCRdb reprocessed the reads with MiXCR, giving one entry per CDR3 protein. The table shows hundreds of thousands of distinct CDR3 sequences, with 30% to 35% occurring only once. The source of this sequence is a human donor in good health (CMV status not recorded). Some clones in this sample may be carry-over from other donors' samples. The chain links TRBV6-5 to TRBJ2-7; TRBD2 matches 8 bases. The material was cultured CD8+ T cells from PBMCs, obtained from culture after CMV antigen stimulation. The CDR3 nucleotides read TGTGCCAGCAGCCGTCGCGGGACTAGCTCCTACGAGCAGTACTTC. It encodes CASSRRGTSSYEQYF.